This T cell receptor beta chain was sequenced for a study of cytotoxic CD8 clonotypes in ibrutinib-treated CLL. As for the study in general: By median around 74 months, roughly twelve had progressed and around 14 stayed remitted; responses had been 2 complete and 25 or so partial.

A remark on this clone: The antigen is unknown.

The sequencing depth, 1 in 200,000 to 1 in 1 million T cells, was the target. Only in-frame clones appear in the TCRdb table, and some are missing; sequencing was by immunoSEQ multiplex PCR. The data show some 300,000 clones, about 77% seen once. V gave up 3 bases and J gave up 3 bases, with 8 bases separating them. The CDR3 is made up of 14 amino acids. Germline lookup yields CDR1 SNHLY and CDR2 FYNNEI. Study conclusions and caveats: T-cell clonality at baseline went above that of age-matched healthy donors and rose and fell with circulating CD8+ T-cell counts.

The chain employs TRBV2 and TRBJ1-4; D ambiguous. Material: PBMCs, obtained before ibrutinib treatment. This sequence originates from a human donor with chronic lymphocytic leukemia. As DNA, the CDR3 is TGTGCCAGCAGTGACAGAAGGGCTAATGAAAAACTGTTTTTT. Amino acid sequence: CASSDRRANEKLFF.